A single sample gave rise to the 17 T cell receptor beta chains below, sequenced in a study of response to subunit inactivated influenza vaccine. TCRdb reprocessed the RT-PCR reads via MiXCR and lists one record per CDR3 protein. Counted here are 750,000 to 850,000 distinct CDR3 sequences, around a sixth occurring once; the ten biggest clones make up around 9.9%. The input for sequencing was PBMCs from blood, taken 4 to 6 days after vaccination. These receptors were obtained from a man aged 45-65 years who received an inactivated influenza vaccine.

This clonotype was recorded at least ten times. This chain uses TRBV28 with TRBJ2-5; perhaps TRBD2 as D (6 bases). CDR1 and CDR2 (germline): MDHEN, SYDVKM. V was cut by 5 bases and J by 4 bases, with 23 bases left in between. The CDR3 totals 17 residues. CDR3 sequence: CASSNPYSGPMGETQYF. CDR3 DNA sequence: TGTGCCAGCAGTAACCCCTATAGCGGCCCCATGGGAGAGACCCAGTACTTC.

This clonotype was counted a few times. Written as DNA, the CDR3 is TGTGCCAGCAGTTACTCGCGCCCGACCGGGACAGTGCGGACCTATGGCTACACCTTC. Its translation is CASSYSRPTGTVRTYGYTF. The rearrangement links TRBV6-5 to TRBJ1-2; 7 positions agree with TRBD1. Germline loops: CDR1 MNHEY, CDR2 SVGAGI. Trimming at V came to 0 bases and at J to 4 bases, leaving 17 bases not matched to a gene. This CDR3 has 19 residues.

The CDR3 region has the DNA TGTGCCAGCAGCTTAGTCGGGTGGGGACAGGTGACCTACGAGCAGTACTTC. This sequence encodes CASSLVGWGQVTYEQYF. This chain connects TRBV7-9 to TRBJ2-7; the match to TRBD1 covers 8 bases. The CDR3 totals 17 residues. Unmatched junction bases numbered 10, after V lost 1 base and J lost 2 bases. Per germline, CDR1 SEHNR and CDR2 FQNEAQ (reference sequence).

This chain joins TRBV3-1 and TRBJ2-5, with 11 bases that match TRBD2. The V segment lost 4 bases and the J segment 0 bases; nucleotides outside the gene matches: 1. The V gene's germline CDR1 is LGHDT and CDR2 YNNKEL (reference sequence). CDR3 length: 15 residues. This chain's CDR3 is CASSRTSGYQETQYF. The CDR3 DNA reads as TGTGCCAGCAGCCGGACTAGCGGGTACCAAGAGACCCAGTACTTC.

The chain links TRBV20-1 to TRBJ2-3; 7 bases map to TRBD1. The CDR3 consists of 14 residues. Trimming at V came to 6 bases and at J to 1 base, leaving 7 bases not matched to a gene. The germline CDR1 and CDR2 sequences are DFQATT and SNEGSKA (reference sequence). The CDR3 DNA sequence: TGCAGTGCAACTACAGGGGCTGGCACAGATACGCAGTATTTT. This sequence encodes CSATTGAGTDTQYF.

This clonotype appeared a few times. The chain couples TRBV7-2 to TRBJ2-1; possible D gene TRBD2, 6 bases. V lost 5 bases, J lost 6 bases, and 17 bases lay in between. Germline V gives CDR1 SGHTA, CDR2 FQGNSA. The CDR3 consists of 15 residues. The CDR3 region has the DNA TGTGCCAGCAGCCTTCGAATGACTAGTGCCAATGAGCAGTTCTTC. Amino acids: CASSLRMTSANEQFF.

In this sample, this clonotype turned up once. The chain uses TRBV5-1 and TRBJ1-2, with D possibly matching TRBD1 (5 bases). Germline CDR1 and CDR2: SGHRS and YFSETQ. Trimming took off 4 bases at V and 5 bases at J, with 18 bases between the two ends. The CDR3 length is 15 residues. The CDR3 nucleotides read TGCGCCAGCAGCCGGTCCGGGGCAGTAGAATATGGCTACACCTTC. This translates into CASSRSGAVEYGYTF.

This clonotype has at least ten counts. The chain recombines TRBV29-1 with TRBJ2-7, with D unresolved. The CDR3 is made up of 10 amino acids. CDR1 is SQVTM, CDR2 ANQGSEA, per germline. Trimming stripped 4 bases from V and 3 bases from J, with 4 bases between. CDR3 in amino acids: CSVVIYEQYF. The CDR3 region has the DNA TGCAGCGTTGTGATCTACGAGCAGTACTTC.

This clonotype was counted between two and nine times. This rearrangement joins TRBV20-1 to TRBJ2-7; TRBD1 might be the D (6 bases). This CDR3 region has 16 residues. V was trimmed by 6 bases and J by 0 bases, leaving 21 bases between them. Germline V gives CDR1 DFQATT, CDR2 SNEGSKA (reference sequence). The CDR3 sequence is CSATGWGRRISYEQYF. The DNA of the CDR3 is TGCAGTGCCACGGGGTGGGGGCGGCGCATCTCCTACGAGCAGTACTTC.

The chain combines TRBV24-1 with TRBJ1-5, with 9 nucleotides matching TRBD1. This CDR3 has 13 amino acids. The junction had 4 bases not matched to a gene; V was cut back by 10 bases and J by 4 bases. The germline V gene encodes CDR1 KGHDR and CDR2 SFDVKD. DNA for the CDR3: TGTGCCACGAGGACAGGGGTGAATCAGCCCCAGCATTTT. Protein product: CATRTGVNQPQHF.

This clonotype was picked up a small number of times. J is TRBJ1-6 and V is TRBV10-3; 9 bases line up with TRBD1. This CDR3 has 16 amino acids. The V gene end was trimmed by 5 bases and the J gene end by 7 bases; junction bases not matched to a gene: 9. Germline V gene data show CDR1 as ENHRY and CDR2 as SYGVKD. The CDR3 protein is CAISQAGTGNNSPLHF. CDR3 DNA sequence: TGTGCCATCAGTCAAGCCGGGACAGGGAACAATTCACCCCTCCACTTT.

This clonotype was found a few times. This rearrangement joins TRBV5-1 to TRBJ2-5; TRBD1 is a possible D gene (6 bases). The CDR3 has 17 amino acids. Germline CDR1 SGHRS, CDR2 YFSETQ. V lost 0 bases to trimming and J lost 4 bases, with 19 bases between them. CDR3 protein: CASSLGTGNEVLETQYF. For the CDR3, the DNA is TGCGCCAGCAGCTTGGGCACAGGGAATGAGGTCCTAGAGACCCAGTACTTC.

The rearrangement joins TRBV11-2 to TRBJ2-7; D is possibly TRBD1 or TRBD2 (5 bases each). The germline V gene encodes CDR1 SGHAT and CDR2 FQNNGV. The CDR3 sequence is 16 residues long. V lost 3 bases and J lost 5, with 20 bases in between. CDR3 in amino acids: CASSFLPPGPVHEQYF. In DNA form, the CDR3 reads TGTGCCAGCAGCTTTCTCCCGCCGGGGCCGGTACACGAGCAGTACTTC.

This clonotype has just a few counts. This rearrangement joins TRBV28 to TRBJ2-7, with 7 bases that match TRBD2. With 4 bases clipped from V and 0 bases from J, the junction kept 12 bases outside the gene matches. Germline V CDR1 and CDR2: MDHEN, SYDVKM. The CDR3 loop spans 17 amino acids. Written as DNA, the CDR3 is TGTGCCAGCAGTTCGCTCCCTGGGTGGGAGGGCTCCTACGAGCAGTACTTC. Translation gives CASSSLPGWEGSYEQYF.

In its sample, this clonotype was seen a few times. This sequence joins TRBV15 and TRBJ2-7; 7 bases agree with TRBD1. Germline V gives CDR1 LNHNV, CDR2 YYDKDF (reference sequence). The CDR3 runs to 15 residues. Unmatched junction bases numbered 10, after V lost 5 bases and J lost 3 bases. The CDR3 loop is CATSAGTEKIYEQYF. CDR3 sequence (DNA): TGTGCCACCAGCGCTGGGACAGAGAAAATCTACGAGCAGTACTTC. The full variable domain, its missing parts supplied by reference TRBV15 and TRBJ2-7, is DAMVIQNPRYQVTQFGKPVTLSCSQTLNHNVMYWYQQKSSQAPKLLFHYYDKDFNNEADTPDNFQSRRPNTSFCFLDIRSPGLGDTAMYLCATSAGTEKIYEQYFGPGTRLTVT.

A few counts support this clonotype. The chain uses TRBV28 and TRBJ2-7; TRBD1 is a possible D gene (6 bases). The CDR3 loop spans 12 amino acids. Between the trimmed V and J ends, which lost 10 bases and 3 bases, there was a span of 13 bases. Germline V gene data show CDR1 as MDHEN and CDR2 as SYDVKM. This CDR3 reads CATETGLYEQYF. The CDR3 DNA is TGTGCCACAGAGACAGGTCTCTACGAGCAGTACTTC.

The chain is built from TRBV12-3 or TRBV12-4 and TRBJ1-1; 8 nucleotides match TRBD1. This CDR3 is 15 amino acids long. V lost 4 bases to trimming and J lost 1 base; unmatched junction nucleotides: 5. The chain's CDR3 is CASSSGQGRNTEAFF. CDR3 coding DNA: TGTGCCAGCAGTTCAGGACAGGGACGGAACACTGAAGCTTTCTTT.